These T cell receptor beta chains were read from a single sample in a study of T cell responses to AZD1222 COVID-19 vaccine. Assay: immunoSEQ multiplex PCR; the TCRdb copy retains only in-frame clones and omits some. This sample has some 40,000 clones, with 80% found just once. Material: peripheral blood, obtained 28 days after the second dose of the MenACWY control vaccine. The receptors derive from an adult who received the MenACWY meningococcal vaccine as a control. Each CDR3 is given with its conserved first and last residue. The order of the fields is J gene, D gene, clone size, V gene, CDR3 protein, CDR3 DNA. A D gene is named only where the DNA matches it firmly. A row's size may be missing; if present it is once, few, many or a size class.

>TRBJ2-5|.|.|TRBV30
CAWSRQHGETQYF
TGTGCCTGGAGTCGACAGCACGGGGAGACCCAGTACTTC
>TRBJ1-6|.|.|TRBV19
CASSIEGASSPLHF
TGTGCCAGTAGTATAGAGGGAGCCTCTTCACCCCTCCACTTT
>TRBJ1-2|.|.|TRBV5-8
CASSLDGARGYTF
TGTGCCAGCAGCTTGGACGGGGCCCGTGGCTACACCTTC
>TRBJ1-2|.|.|TRBV21-1
CASSKGTEPGKDYGYTF
TGTGCCAGCAGCAAAGGGACAGAACCCGGTAAGGACTATGGCTACACCTTC
>TRBJ1-5|.|.|TRBV6-4
CASSDSHQPQHF
TGTGCCAGCAGTGACTCCCATCAGCCCCAGCATTTT
>TRBJ1-3|.|.|TRBV6-5
CASSYTEVGGNTIYF
TGTGCCAGCAGTTATACAGAGGTTGGTGGAAACACCATATATTTT
>TRBJ2-5|TRBD1|.|TRBV18
CATGQGIKETQYF
TGTGCCACGGGACAGGGAATCAAAGAGACCCAGTACTTC
>TRBJ2-1|TRBD1|.|TRBV6-5
CASSAGTASYNEQFF
TGTGCCAGCAGCGCCGGGACAGCTTCCTACAATGAGCAGTTCTTC
>TRBJ2-2|TRBD1|.|TRBV5-1
CASSLQGATGELFF
TGCGCCAGCAGCTTACAGGGGGCCACCGGGGAGCTGTTTTTT
>TRBJ1-6|TRBD1|.|TRBV19
CASMNRGYSPLHF
TGTGCCAGTATGAACAGGGGATACTCACCCCTCCACTTT
>TRBJ2-4|.|.|TRBV29-1
CSVSSGLAKNIQYF
TGCAGCGTTTCGTCAGGGCTAGCCAAAAACATTCAGTACTTC
>TRBJ1-5|.|.|TRBV14
CASSSSGDQPQHF
TGTGCCAGCAGTTCGAGCGGGGATCAGCCCCAGCATTTT
>TRBJ1-1|.|.|TRBV30
CAWSEQETEAFF
TGTGCCTGGAGCGAACAGGAAACTGAAGCTTTCTTT
>TRBJ2-1|TRBD2|.|TRBV20-1
CSASRLTSGSDNEQFF
TGCAGTGCTAGTCGTTTGACTAGCGGGAGTGACAATGAGCAGTTCTTC
>TRBJ1-2|.|.|TRBV4-2
CASSQESGEVFYGYTF
TGTGCCAGCAGCCAAGAGAGCGGGGAGGTGTTCTATGGCTACACCTTC
>TRBJ2-3|TRBD2|few|TRBV20-1
CSASSGRITDTQYF
TGCAGTGCTAGTAGCGGGAGGATCACAGATACGCAGTATTTT
>TRBJ1-2|.|.|TRBV29-1
CSVEDVYGFPHTF
TGCAGCGTTGAAGATGTTTACGGGTTCCCTCACACCTTC
>TRBJ1-2|.|.|TRBV6-6
CASSQDGRGGYTF
TGTGCCAGCAGTCAGGACGGACGTGGTGGCTACACCTTC
>TRBJ1-2|.|.|TRBV7-5
CVRSPFAGNYGYTF
TGTGTCAGAAGCCCTTTTGCGGGGAACTATGGCTACACCTTC
>TRBJ2-1|.|.|TRBV19
CASCTNQWGTEQFF
TGTGCCAGCTGTACCAATCAGTGGGGGACTGAGCAGTTCTTC
>TRBJ2-3|.|.|TRBV6-6
CASSYSIHSNTQYF
TGTGCCAGCAGTTACTCGATACACAGTAATACGCAGTATTTT
>TRBJ2-3|.|.|TRBV10-3
CAISDNTDTQYF
TGTGCCATCAGTGATAACACAGATACGCAGTATTTT